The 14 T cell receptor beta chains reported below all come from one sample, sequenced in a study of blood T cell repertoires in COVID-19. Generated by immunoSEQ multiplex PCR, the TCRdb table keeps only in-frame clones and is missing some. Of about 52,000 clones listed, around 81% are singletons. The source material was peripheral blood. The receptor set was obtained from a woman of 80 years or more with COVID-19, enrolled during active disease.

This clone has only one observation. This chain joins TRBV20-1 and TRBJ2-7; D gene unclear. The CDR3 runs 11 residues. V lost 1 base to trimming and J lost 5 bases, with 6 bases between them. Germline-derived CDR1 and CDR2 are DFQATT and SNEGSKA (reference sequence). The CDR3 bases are TGCAGTGCTAGAGGGCACGACGAGCAGTACTTC. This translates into CSARGHDEQYF.

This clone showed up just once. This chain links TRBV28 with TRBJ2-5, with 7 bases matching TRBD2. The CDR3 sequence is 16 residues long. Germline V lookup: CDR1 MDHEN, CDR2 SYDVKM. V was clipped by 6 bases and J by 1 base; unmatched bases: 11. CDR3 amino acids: CASRGGGAGRQETQYF. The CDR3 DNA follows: TGTGCCAGCAGGGGGGGAGGGGCAGGTCGCCAAGAGACCCAGTACTTC.

CDR3: CASSVGAGLSYEQYF. The CDR3 DNA reads as TGTGCCAGCAGCGTAGGAGCGGGCCTATCCTACGAGCAGTACTTC. The chain joins TRBV9 to TRBJ2-7; maybe TRBD2 (6 bases). The CDR3 extends over 15 amino acids. Looked up from germline, CDR1 is SGDLS and CDR2 is YYNGEE. V shed 0 bases and J shed 1 base, with 11 bases lying between them.

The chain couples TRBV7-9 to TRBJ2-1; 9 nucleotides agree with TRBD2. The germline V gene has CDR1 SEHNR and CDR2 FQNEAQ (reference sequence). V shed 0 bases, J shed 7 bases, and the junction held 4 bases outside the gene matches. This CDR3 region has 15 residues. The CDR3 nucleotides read TGTGCCAGCAGCTTAGCTAGCGGGAGTAATAATGAGCAGTTCTTC. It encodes CASSLASGSNNEQFF. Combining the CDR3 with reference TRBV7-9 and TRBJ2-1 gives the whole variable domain DTGVSQNPRHKITKRGQNVTFRCDPISEHNRLYWYRQTLGQGPEFLTYFQNEAQLEKSRLLSDRFSAERPKGSFSTLEIQRTEQGDSAMYLCASSLASGSNNEQFFGPGTRLTVL.

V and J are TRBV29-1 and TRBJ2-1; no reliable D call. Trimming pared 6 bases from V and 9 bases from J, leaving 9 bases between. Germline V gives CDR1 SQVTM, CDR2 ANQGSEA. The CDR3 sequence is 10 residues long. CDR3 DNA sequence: TGCAGCGTCCTAGTGGGTGAGCAGTTCTTC. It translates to CSVLVGEQFF.

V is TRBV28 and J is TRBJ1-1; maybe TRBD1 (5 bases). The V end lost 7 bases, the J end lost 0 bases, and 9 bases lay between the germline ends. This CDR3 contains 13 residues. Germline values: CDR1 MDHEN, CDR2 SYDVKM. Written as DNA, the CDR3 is TGTGCCAGCAACAGACAGATGAACACTGAAGCTTTCTTT. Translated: CASNRQMNTEAFF.

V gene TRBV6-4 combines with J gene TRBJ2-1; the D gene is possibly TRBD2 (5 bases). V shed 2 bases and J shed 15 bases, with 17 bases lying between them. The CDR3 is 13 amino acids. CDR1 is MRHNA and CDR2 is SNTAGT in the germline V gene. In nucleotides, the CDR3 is TGTGCCAGCAGTGACCACCCACTGGCGGGTCGGTTCTTC. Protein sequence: CASSDHPLAGRFF.

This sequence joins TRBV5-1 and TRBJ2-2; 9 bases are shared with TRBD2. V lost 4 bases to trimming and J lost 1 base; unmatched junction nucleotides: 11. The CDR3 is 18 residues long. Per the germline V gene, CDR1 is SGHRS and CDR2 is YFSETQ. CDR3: CASSGGSLAGKNTGELFF. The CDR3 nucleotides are TGCGCCAGCAGCGGGGGTTCGCTAGCGGGAAAGAACACCGGGGAGCTGTTTTTT.

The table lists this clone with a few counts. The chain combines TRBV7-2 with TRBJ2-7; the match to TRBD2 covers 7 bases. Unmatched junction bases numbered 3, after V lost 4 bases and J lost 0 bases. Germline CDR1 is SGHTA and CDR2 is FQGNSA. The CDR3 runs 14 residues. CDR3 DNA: TGTGCCAGCAGCTCGGGACTAACCTCCTACGAGCAGTACTTC. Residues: CASSSGLTSYEQYF.

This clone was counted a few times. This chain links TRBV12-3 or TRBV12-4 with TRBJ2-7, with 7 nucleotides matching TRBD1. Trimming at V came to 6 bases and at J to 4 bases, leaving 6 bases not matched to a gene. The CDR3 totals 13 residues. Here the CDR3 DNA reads TGTGCCAGCAGCCTAGGGACAGTTTACGAGCAGTACTTC. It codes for CASSLGTVYEQYF.

This CDR3 reads CASSHSSGDYNEQFF. CDR3 coding DNA: TGCGCCAGCAGCCATAGTAGCGGAGACTACAATGAGCAGTTCTTC. The V call is TRBV4-1, the J call TRBJ2-1; D perhaps matches TRBD2 (6 bases). This CDR3 is 15 amino acids long. Germline V gives CDR1 MGHRA, CDR2 YSYEKL. Trimming stripped 3 bases from V and 3 bases from J, with 12 bases between.

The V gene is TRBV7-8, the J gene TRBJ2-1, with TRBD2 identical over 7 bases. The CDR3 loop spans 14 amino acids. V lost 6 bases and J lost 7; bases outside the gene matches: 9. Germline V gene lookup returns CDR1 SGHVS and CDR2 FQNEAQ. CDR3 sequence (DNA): TGTGCCAGCAGTTTCGGACTAGATAAAAATGAGCAGTTCTTC. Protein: CASSFGLDKNEQFF.

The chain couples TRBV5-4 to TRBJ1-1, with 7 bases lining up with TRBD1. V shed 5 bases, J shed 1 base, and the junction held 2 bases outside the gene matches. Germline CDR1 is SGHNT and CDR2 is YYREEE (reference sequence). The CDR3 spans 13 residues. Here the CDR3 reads CASSGQANTEAFF. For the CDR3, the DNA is TGTGCCAGCAGTGGACAGGCGAACACTGAAGCTTTCTTT.

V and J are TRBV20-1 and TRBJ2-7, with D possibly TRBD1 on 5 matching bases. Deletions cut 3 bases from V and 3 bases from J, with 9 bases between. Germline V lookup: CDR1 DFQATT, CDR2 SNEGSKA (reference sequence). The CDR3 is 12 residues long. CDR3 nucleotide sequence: TGCAGTGCTAGTAAGGACATCTACGAGCAGTACTTC. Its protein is CSASKDIYEQYF.